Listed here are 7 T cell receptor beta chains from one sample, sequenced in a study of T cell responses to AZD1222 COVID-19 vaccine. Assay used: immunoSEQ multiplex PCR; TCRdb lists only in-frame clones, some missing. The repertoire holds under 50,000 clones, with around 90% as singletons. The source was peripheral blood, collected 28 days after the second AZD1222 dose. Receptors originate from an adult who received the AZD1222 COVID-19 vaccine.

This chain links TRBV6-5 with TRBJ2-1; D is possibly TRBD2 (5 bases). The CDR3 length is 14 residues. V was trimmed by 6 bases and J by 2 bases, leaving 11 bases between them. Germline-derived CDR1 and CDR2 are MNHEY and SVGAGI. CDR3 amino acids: CASSIYGTYNEQFF. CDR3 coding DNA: TGTGCCAGCAGCATATACGGGACCTACAATGAGCAGTTCTTC.

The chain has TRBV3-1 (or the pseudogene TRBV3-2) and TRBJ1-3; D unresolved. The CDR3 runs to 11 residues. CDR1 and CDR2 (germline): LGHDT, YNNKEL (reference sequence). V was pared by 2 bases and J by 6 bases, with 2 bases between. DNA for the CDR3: TGTGCCAGCAGCCAATTAAACACCATATATTTT. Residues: CASSQLNTIYF.

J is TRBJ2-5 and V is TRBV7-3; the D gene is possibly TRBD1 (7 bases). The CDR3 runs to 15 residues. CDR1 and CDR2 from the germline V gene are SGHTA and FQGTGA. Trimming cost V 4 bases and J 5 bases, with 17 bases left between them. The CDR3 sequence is CASSSTGRGGETQYF. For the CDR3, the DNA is TGTGCCAGCAGCTCGACAGGGAGAGGAGGGGAGACCCAGTACTTC.

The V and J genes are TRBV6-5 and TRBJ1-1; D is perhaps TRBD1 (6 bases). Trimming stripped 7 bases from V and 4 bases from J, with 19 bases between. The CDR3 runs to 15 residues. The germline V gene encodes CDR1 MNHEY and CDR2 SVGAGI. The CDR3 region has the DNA TGTGCCAGCACCCTAGGGGGGGGCCGGGGCACTGAAGCTTTCTTT. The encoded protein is CASTLGGGRGTEAFF.

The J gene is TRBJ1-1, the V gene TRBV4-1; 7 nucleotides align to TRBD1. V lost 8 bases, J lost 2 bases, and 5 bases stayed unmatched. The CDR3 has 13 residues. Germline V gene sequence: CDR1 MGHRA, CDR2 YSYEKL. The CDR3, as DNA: TGCGCCAGCCGCACAGGGGTTAACACTGAAGCTTTCTTT. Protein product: CASRTGVNTEAFF.

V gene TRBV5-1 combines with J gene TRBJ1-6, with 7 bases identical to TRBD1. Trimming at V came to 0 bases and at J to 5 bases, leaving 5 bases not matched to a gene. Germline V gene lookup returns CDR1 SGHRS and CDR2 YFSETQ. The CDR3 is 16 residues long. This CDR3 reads CASSLGPGTDNSPLHF. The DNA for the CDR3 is TGCGCCAGCAGCTTGGGGCCCGGGACAGATAATTCACCCCTCCACTTT.

CDR3 in amino acids: CASSRGRPSYEQYF. DNA for the CDR3: TGTGCCAGCAGCCGGGGACGTCCGAGCTACGAGCAGTACTTC. The chain joins TRBV28 to TRBJ2-7, with D tentatively TRBD1 or TRBD2 (5 bases each). The length of the CDR3 is 14 residues. Trimming took 6 bases from V and 3 from J, leaving 15 bases between them. The V gene's germline CDR1 is MDHEN and CDR2 SYDVKM.